This T cell receptor (beta chain) emerged from a study of cytomegalovirus exposure and HLA in healthy donors. 13 Jbeta primers and 60 Vbeta primers were used for the PCR. Clones were read by immunoSEQ multiplex PCR, and TCRdb kept only the in-frame ones, dropping some. Seen here are 150,000 to 200,000 clones, approximately 82% observed once, and the top ten hold approximately 2%. The CDR3 is made up of 15 amino acids. Per the germline V gene, CDR1 is KGHSH and CDR2 is LQKENI. This clone was seen more than once but under ten times. The junction departs from the called germline gene at one end, perhaps through a read error.

This receptor was taken from a woman in her thirties in good health and CMV-seronegative. The sample comprised PBMCs. The chain links TRBV18 to TRBJ2-7, with 9 bases fitting TRBD1. CDR3 sequence (DNA): TGTGCCAGCTCACCGAGCCGGGACAGGGTTTGGTTTGGTTTCTTC. Translated, it gives CASSPSRDRVWFGFF.